These 17 T cell receptor beta chains were sequenced from one sample in a study of early T cells in non-severe SARS-CoV-2 infection. TCRdb re-analysed the 5' RACE reads in MiXCR, keeping a single row per CDR3 protein. The table has just over 60,000 distinct CDR3 sequences, approximately 9.3% seen once. The sequencing sample was made of whole blood. These receptors were collected from an adult who was a healthcare worker with PCR-confirmed SARS-CoV-2 infection or an uninfected control (not recorded which).

The chain joins TRBV10-3 to TRBJ2-1; TRBD2 agrees at 12 bases. CDR3 size: 17 residues. The germline gives CDR1 ENHRY, CDR2 SYGVKD. J gave up 4 bases and V 0 bases, and 4 bases lay outside the gene matches. The CDR3 nucleotides are TGTGCCATCAGTGAGTCCCGGACTAGCGGGGATTACAATGAGCAGTTCTTC. Its translation is CAISESRTSGDYNEQFF.

The CDR3 sequence: CAWSASHGGEKLFF. CDR3 nucleotides: TGTGCCTGGAGTGCATCGCACGGAGGTGAAAAACTGTTTTTT. The chain is built from TRBV30 and TRBJ1-4, with D hard to call. Trimming pared 1 base from V and 7 bases from J, leaving 13 bases between. In germline, CDR1 is GTSNPN, CDR2 SVGIG (reference sequence). This CDR3 is built from 14 residues.

The rearrangement joins TRBV10-3 to TRBJ2-3; D perhaps matches TRBD2 (7 bases). The CDR3 is 16 amino acids. Germline V gene sequence: CDR1 ENHRY, CDR2 SYGVKD. Trimming took 5 bases from V and 4 from J, leaving 19 bases between them. Here the CDR3 reads CAISSSRGAGADTQYF. CDR3 coding DNA: TGTGCCATCAGTTCTTCCCGGGGGGCCGGAGCAGATACGCAGTATTTT.

This clonotype appeared a few times. V is TRBV20-1 and J is TRBJ2-1; 10 nucleotides agree with TRBD1. The length of the CDR3 is 14 residues. Germline CDR1 is DFQATT and CDR2 is SNEGSKA (reference sequence). V shed 5 bases and J 4 bases; nucleotides not matched to a gene: 5. The chain's CDR3 is CSAPRQGAYNEQFF. The CDR3 DNA is TGCAGTGCTCCCCGACAGGGGGCTTACAATGAGCAGTTCTTC.

This clonotype was observed many times. This chain joins TRBV18 and TRBJ2-3; D unclear. This CDR3 region has 13 residues. Trimming removed 4 bases at V and 3 bases at J, with 8 bases between. Germline V lookup: CDR1 KGHSH, CDR2 LQKENI. The CDR3 DNA reads TGTGCCAGCTCACGCGTAGGAACAGATACGCAGTATTTT. It is translated as CASSRVGTDTQYF.

This clonotype occurred a few times. This chain connects TRBV7-3 to TRBJ1-1; D remains unclear. This CDR3 has 15 amino acids. The V gene's germline CDR1 is SGHTA and CDR2 FQGTGA. Deletions cut 5 bases from V and 1 base from J, with 14 bases between. The CDR3: CASSISIRENTEAFF. CDR3 DNA: TGTGCCAGCAGCATCTCTATCCGGGAGAACACTGAAGCTTTCTTT.

This clonotype was seen only a few times. The chain carries TRBV2 and TRBJ1-3; weak D call: TRBD1 (5 bases). The CDR3 contains 14 residues. The V and J ends lost 2 bases and 0 bases respectively, with 5 bases between them. Germline CDR1 and CDR2: SNHLY and FYNNEI. The CDR3, as DNA: TGTGCCAGCAGTGAACAGGGCTCTGGAAACACCATATATTTT. As protein: CASSEQGSGNTIYF.

The J gene is TRBJ1-1, the V gene TRBV12-3 or TRBV12-4, with no clear D. The length of the CDR3 is 15 residues. The germline V and J ends were trimmed by 5 bases and 0 bases, with 13 bases remaining between them. CDR3 nucleotide sequence: TGTGCCAGCAGTCGACGAGCATTCATGAACACTGAAGCTTTCTTT. It translates to CASSRRAFMNTEAFF.

This clonotype has more than one count but fewer than ten. This chain links TRBV3-1 with TRBJ1-4, with D unclear. Germline lookup yields CDR1 LGHDT and CDR2 YNNKEL (reference sequence). The CDR3 length is 18 residues. V shed 3 bases and J shed 0 bases, with 17 bases lying between them. For the CDR3, the DNA is TGTGCCAGCAGCCAGGGGAATCTGTGGACGGCAACTAATGAAAAACTGTTTTTT. The encoded protein is CASSQGNLWTATNEKLFF.

J is TRBJ2-5 and V is TRBV7-8; D gene ambiguous. The V gene's germline CDR1 is SGHVS and CDR2 FQNEAQ. V lost 2 bases and J 5 bases, leaving 9 bases between the germline ends. The CDR3 sequence is 13 residues long. CDR3 region: CASSLHKGETQYF. The CDR3 DNA reads as TGTGCCAGCAGCTTACACAAGGGCGAGACCCAGTACTTC.

The chain joins TRBV28 to TRBJ1-6; the D gene is possibly TRBD1 (5 bases). Germline V gene sequence: CDR1 MDHEN, CDR2 SYDVKM. The CDR3 runs 13 residues. Trimming shortened V by 8 bases and J by 14 bases, and 19 bases separated the two germline ends. The CDR3 sequence is CASHRDGLRTLHF. The CDR3 DNA sequence: TGTGCCAGCCACCGGGACGGTCTGAGGACCCTCCACTTT.

This clonotype was detected ten times or more. The rearrangement joins TRBV12-5 to TRBJ1-1; TRBD1 matches 7 bases. The germline V gene has CDR1 LGHNT and CDR2 FRNRAP. The CDR3 totals 14 residues. The J segment lost 4 bases and the V segment lost 1 base, leaving 3 bases of the junction unmatched. For the CDR3, the DNA is TGTGCTAGTGGTTTGGGCCAGGGGGGCACTGAAGCTTTCTTT. Its translation: CASGLGQGGTEAFF.

This clonotype was found many times. This chain connects TRBV9 to TRBJ1-5, with D tentatively TRBD1 (6 bases). V was cut by 6 bases and J by 1 base, with 14 bases left in between. From germline, CDR1 is SGDLS and CDR2 YYNGEE. The CDR3 is 15 amino acids. CDR3 residues: CASNSGGGSNQPQHF. The CDR3 coding sequence is TGTGCCAGCAATTCCGGAGGGGGAAGCAATCAGCCCCAGCATTTT.

The CDR3 region is CAWSPQLNTEAFF. DNA for the CDR3: TGTGCCTGGAGTCCACAGCTGAACACTGAAGCTTTCTTT. The chain joins TRBV30 to TRBJ1-1; D is uncertain. Germline V lookup: CDR1 GTSNPN, CDR2 SVGIG (reference sequence). This CDR3 contains 13 residues. V lost 2 bases, J lost 0 bases, and 7 bases lay in between. The full variable domain, rest sourced from reference TRBV30 and TRBJ1-1, is SQTIHQWPATLVQPVGSPLSLECTVEGTSNPNLYWYRQAAGRGLQLLFYSVGIGQISSEVPQNLSASRPQDRQFILSSKKLLLSDSGFYLCAWSPQLNTEAFFGQGTRLTVV.

The chain has TRBV30 and TRBJ1-6, with TRBD1 as a possible D gene (6 bases). Germline CDR1 is GTSNPN and CDR2 is SVGIG (reference sequence). V lost 4 bases, J lost 5 bases, and 12 bases lay in between. The CDR3 runs to 14 residues. The CDR3 DNA is TGTGCCTGGAAGGGGGGCACGCATAATTCACCCCTCCACTTT. Encoded protein: CAWKGGTHNSPLHF.

This clonotype was seen more than once but under ten times. V is TRBV6-1 and J is TRBJ1-5; 7 bases are shared with TRBD1. The CDR3 is 16 amino acids. Germline loops: CDR1 MNHNS, CDR2 SASEGT. With 8 bases clipped from V and 7 bases from J, the junction kept 17 bases outside the gene matches. As DNA, the CDR3 is TGTGCCAGCTTACCCCCCCAGGGACAGAGATGGCAGCCCCAGCATTTT. As protein: CASLPPQGQRWQPQHF.

This clonotype showed up just a few times. V is TRBV6-5 and J is TRBJ1-1; no firm D call. Germline values: CDR1 MNHEY, CDR2 SVGAGI. The ends were cut back, 0 bases at V and 2 bases at J, with 13 bases in the middle. CDR3 length equals 16 residues. DNA for the CDR3: TGTGCCAGCAGTTACTCGAATCTGATTAAAAACACTGAAGCTTTCTTT. Translated: CASSYSNLIKNTEAFF.